Detailed here is one T cell receptor beta chain. Primed by a sample-barcoded 5' primer and a J-beta primer mix, a second PCR proceeded for about 7 to 11 cycles. TCRdb reprocessed the 5' RACE reads with MiXCR, giving one entry per CDR3 protein. The data show about 1,400,000 distinct CDR3 sequences, roughly 59% seen once. This specimen comes from a study of blood T cells in healthy people across ages. What was sequenced was blood. The TCR originated in a young man in good health.

The CDR3 loop is CASSPYTYTEAFF. The CDR3 region has the DNA TGTGCCAGCAGCCCATACACGTACACTGAAGCTTTCTTT. The rearrangement links TRBV3-1 to TRBJ1-1; no clear D. With 4 bases removed from V and 3 bases from J, the gap between germline ends came to 9 bases. This CDR3 has 13 amino acids. The V gene's germline CDR1 is LGHDT and CDR2 YNNKEL (reference sequence).